The 8 T cell receptor beta chains below come from one sample, sequenced in a study of OX40 agonist ivuxolimab in advanced cancers. The protocol was immunoSEQ multiplex PCR, while the TCRdb copy is restricted to in-frame clones and leaves out a portion. Among some 52,000 clones listed, over 70% were seen once. The input for sequencing was CD4+ or CD8+ T cells sorted from blood, taken in a trial of the OX40 agonist ivuxolimab. All receptors come from an adult with an advanced solid tumor such as melanoma, head and neck, liver or kidney cancer.

In this sample, this clone turned up once. The chain couples TRBV13 to TRBJ2-1; 8 bases map to TRBD2. The germline CDR1 and CDR2 sequences are PRHDT and FYEKMQ (reference sequence). Unmatched junction bases numbered 12, after V lost 5 bases and J lost 6 bases. The CDR3 spans 16 residues. Here the CDR3 reads CASSPRIAGRGNEQFF. CDR3 bases: TGTGCCAGCAGCCCACGGATAGCGGGGAGAGGCAATGAGCAGTTCTTC.

The chain couples TRBV2 to TRBJ1-2; TRBD1 might be the D (6 bases). The V and J ends lost 6 bases and 2 bases respectively, with 16 bases between them. Looked up from germline, CDR1 is SNHLY and CDR2 is FYNNEI. This CDR3 is 15 amino acids long. Here the CDR3 reads CASSMDSTTNYGYTF. In nucleotides, the CDR3 is TGTGCCAGCAGCATGGACAGCACCACCAACTATGGCTACACCTTC.

This clone occurred a few times. V and J are TRBV6-5 and TRBJ1-2; TRBD1 matches at 10 bases. The CDR3 contains 15 residues. Germline V gives CDR1 MNHEY, CDR2 SVGAGI. V shed 6 bases and J 4 bases; nucleotides not matched to a gene: 8. CDR3 sequence: CASRKTGGKSYGYTF. The CDR3 nucleotides are TGTGCCAGCAGGAAGACAGGGGGCAAGAGCTATGGCTACACCTTC.

The rearrangement links TRBV9 to TRBJ2-3; tentatively, D is TRBD2 (5 bases). V dropped 0 bases and J dropped 0 bases, with 14 bases sitting between them. The germline V gene has CDR1 SGDLS and CDR2 YYNGEE. The CDR3 runs to 17 residues. The chain's CDR3 is CASSVGSGPTSTDTQYF. In nucleotides, the CDR3 is TGTGCCAGCAGCGTAGGAAGCGGACCTACTAGCACAGATACGCAGTATTTT.

This clone was detected a few times. The genes are TRBV28 and TRBJ2-7; the match to TRBD1 covers 9 bases. Germline-derived CDR1 and CDR2 are MDHEN and SYDVKM. V shed 4 bases, J shed 1 base, and the junction held 5 bases outside the gene matches. The length of the CDR3 is 15 residues. The CDR3 sequence: CASSSPGQGSYEQYF. CDR3 nucleotide sequence: TGTGCCAGCAGTTCACCGGGACAGGGATCCTACGAGCAGTACTTC.

The chain recombines TRBV10-3 with TRBJ2-1; 7 nucleotides agree with TRBD1. Germline V gene lookup returns CDR1 ENHRY and CDR2 SYGVKD. There are 14 residues in the CDR3. J lost 5 bases, V lost 6 bases, and 7 bases had no gene match. CDR3 sequence reads: CAISNRGSDNEQFF. CDR3 sequence (DNA): TGTGCCATCAGCAACAGGGGCTCGGACAATGAGCAGTTCTTC.

This clone was found once. V gene TRBV7-9 combines with J gene TRBJ1-1, with 7 bases that match TRBD1. The germline CDR1 and CDR2 sequences are SEHNR and FQNEAQ (reference sequence). Losses at the gene ends were 5 bases for V and 2 bases for J; bases not matched to a gene: 11. The CDR3 runs 16 residues. The chain's CDR3 is CASSPDMGQTNTEAFF. The CDR3 DNA reads TGTGCCAGCAGCCCAGACATGGGACAGACAAACACTGAAGCTTTCTTT.

A few counts support this clone. The gene calls are TRBV7-2 and TRBJ1-6, with 10 bases identical to TRBD1. The V and J ends lost 3 bases and 10 bases, in that order; junction bases with no gene match: 6. The CDR3 covers 15 residues. CDR1 is SGHTA and CDR2 is FQGNSA in the germline V gene. DNA of the CDR3: TGTGCCAGCAGCTTCGGGACAGGGGATCGGTCACCCCTCCACTTT. Amino acids: CASSFGTGDRSPLHF. The whole variable domain, filled in from reference TRBV7-2 and TRBJ1-6, reads GAGVSQSPSNKVTEKGKDVELRCDPISGHTALYWYRQSLGQGLEFLIYFQGNSAPDKSGLPSDRFSAERTGGSVSTLTIQRTQQEDSAVYLCASSFGTGDRSPLHFGNGTRLTVT.